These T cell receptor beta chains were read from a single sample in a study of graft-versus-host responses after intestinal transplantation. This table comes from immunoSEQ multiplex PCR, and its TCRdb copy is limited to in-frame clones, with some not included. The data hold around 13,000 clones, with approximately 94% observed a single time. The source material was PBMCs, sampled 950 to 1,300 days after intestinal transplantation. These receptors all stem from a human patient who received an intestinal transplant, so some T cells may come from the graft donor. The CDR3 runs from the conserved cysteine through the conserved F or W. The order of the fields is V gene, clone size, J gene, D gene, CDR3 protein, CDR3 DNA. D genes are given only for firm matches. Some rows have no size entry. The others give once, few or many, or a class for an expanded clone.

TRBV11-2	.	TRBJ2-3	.	CASSLEWGYTDTQYF	TGTGCCAGCAGCTTAGAGTGGGGTTACACAGATACGCAGTATTTT
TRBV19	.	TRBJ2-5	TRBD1	CASSPGTGQETQYF	TGTGCCAGTAGTCCCGGGACAGGCCAAGAGACCCAGTACTTC
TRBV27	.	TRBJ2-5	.	CASSSPLRGETQYF	TGTGCCAGCAGTTCCCCCCTGAGGGGGGAGACCCAGTACTTC
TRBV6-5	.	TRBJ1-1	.	CASSYGEDTEAFF	TGTGCCAGCAGTTATGGAGAAGACACTGAAGCTTTCTTT
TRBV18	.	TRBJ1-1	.	CASSLQVTEAFF	TGTGCCAGCTCACTCCAGGTCACTGAAGCTTTCTTT
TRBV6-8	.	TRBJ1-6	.	CAIRRGPGNSPLRF	TGTGCCATCAGGCGGGGGCCGGGGAATTCACCCCTCCGCTTT
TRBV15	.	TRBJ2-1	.	CATSREGGNEQFF	TGTGCCACCAGCAGAGAAGGGGGGAATGAGCAGTTCTTC
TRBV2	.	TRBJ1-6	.	CASSGQIYNSPLHF	TGTGCCAGCAGTGGACAGATTTATAATTCACCCCTCCACTTT
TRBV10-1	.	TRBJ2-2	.	CASSESWTGELFF	TGCGCCAGCAGTGAGTCGTGGACCGGGGAGCTGTTTTTT
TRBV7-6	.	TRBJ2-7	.	CASSQTTANLYEQYF	TGTGCCAGCAGCCAAACGACGGCTAACCTCTACGAGCAGTACTTC
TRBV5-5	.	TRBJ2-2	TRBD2	CASSRSREGLGNTGELFF	TGTGCCAGCAGCCGAAGCAGAGAGGGACTAGGGAACACCGGGGAGCTGTTTTTT
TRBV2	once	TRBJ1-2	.	CASSESGGYGYTF	TGTGCCAGCAGTGAATCGGGGGGCTATGGCTACACCTTC
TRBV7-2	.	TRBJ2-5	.	CASSRGGDREETQYF	TGTGCCAGCAGCCGGGGGGGGGACAGAGAAGAGACCCAGTACTTC
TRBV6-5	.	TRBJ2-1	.	CASRFTGGSYNEQFF	TGTGCCAGCAGGTTTACAGGAGGTTCCTACAATGAGCAGTTCTTC
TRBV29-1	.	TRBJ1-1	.	CSVEQFGESEAFF	TGCAGCGTTGAACAATTCGGGGAGAGTGAAGCTTTCTTT
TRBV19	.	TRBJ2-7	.	CASSAYLSSYEQYF	TGTGCCAGTAGTGCCTATTTGAGCTCCTACGAGCAGTACTTC
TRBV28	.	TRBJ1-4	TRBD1	CASSDRGREKLFF	TGTGCCAGCAGCGACAGGGGCAGGGAAAAACTGTTTTTT
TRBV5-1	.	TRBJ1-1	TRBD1	CASSSRTGTNTEAFF	TGCGCCAGCAGCTCCCGGACAGGGACGAACACTGAAGCTTTCTTT
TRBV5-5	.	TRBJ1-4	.	CASSFFYSRNEKLFF	TGTGCCAGCAGCTTTTTCTACAGCCGAAATGAAAAACTGTTTTTT
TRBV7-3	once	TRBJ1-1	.	CASSLKKRGEIGPEAFF	TGTGCCAGCAGCTTAAAAAAAAGAGGGGAAATAGGGCCTGAAGCTTTCTTT
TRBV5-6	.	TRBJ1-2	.	CATSVGGGYGYTF	TGTGCCACCTCCGTGGGGGGCGGCTATGGCTACACCTTC
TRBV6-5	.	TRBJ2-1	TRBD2	CASSYVSGGANEQFF	TGTGCCAGCAGTTACGTTAGCGGGGGGGCCAATGAGCAGTTCTTC
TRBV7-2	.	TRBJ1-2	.	CASSRIRAADYGYTF	TGTGCCAGCAGCCGTATCCGGGCCGCGGACTATGGCTACACCTTC
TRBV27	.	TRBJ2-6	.	CASSEGSGANVLTF	TGTGCCAGCAGCGAGGGATCTGGGGCCAACGTCCTGACTTTC
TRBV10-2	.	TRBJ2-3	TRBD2	CASSQGGALLTDTQYF	TGCGCCAGCAGCCAGGGAGGGGCCTTGTTAACAGATACGCAGTATTTT
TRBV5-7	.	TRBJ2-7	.	CASSRDRSSYEQYF	TGTGCCAGCAGCCGTGACAGGTCCTCCTACGAGCAGTACTTC
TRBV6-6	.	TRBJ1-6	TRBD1	CASSPQTGSGSPLHF	TGTGCCAGCAGTCCCCAGACAGGGTCGGGTTCACCCCTCCACTTT
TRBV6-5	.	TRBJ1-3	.	CASSPRQGSGNTIYF	TGTGCCAGCAGTCCTCGTCAGGGCTCTGGAAACACCATATATTTT
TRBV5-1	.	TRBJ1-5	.	CASSFGSNQPQHF	TGCGCCAGCAGCTTCGGGAGCAATCAGCCCCAGCATTTT
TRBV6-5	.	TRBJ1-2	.	CASRGGDYGYTF	TGTGCCAGTAGGGGCGGCGACTATGGCTACACCTTC
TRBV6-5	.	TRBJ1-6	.	CASSFLRGALHF	TGTGCCAGCAGTTTCCTAAGGGGGGCCCTCCACTTT
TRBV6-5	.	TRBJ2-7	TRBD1	CASSWDSTYEQYF	TGTGCCAGCAGTTGGGACAGTACCTACGAGCAGTACTTC
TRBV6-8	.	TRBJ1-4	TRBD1	CASSRTGRIGQEKLFF	TGTGCCAGCAGCAGGACAGGGAGGATTGGTCAAGAAAAACTGTTTTTT
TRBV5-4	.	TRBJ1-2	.	CASSQGPGTALYYTF	TGCGCCAGCAGCCAAGGACCCGGGACGGCTTTGTACTACACCTTC
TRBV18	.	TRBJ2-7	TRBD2	CASSLSGGTYEQYF	TGTGCCAGCTCACTTAGCGGGGGCACCTACGAGCAGTACTTC
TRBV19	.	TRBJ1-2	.	CASSIGREPTF	TGTGCCAGTAGTATAGGCCGGGAACCCACTTTC
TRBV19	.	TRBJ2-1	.	CASSIPPGRSYNEQFF	TGTGCCAGTAGTATTCCCCCGGGACGGAGCTACAATGAGCAGTTCTTC
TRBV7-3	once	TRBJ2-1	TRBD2	CASSLGTSGVYNEQFF	TGTGCCAGCAGCTTAGGGACTAGCGGGGTTTACAATGAGCAGTTCTTC
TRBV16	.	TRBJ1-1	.	CASLSRVTEAFF	TGTGCCAGCCTCAGCAGGGTGACTGAAGCTTTCTTT
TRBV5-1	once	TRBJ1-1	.	CASTWGANTEAFF	TGCGCCAGCACGTGGGGGGCGAACACTGAAGCTTTCTTT
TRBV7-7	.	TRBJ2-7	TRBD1	CASSYSTGGGEQYF	TGTGCTAGCAGCTATTCTACAGGGGGCGGCGAGCAGTACTTC
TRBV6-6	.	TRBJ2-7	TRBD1	CASSPPGQGSYEQYF	TGTGCCAGCAGCCCTCCGGGACAGGGGTCCTACGAGCAGTACTTC
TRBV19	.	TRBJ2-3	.	CASNGGWGTDTQYF	TGTGCCAGTAATGGGGGCTGGGGCACAGATACGCAGTATTTT
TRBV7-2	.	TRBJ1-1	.	CASSAGSTEAFF	TGTGCCAGCAGCGCAGGGTCCACTGAAGCTTTCTTT
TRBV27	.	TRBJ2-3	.	CASTTASTDTQYF	TGTGCCAGCACGACAGCTAGCACAGATACGCAGTATTTT
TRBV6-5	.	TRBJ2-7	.	CASSYSTGPYEQYF	TGTGCCAGCAGTTACTCCACTGGCCCCTACGAGCAGTACTTC